The rows below give T cell receptor beta chains drawn from one sample of a study of T-cell reconstitution after alpha-beta-depleted transplantation in children. TCRdb ran MiXCR on the PCR reads and lists one entry per CDR3 protein. The sample has 19,000 or so distinct CDR3 sequences; around 13% are singletons. Sequencing used PBMCs, mostly from graft donor cells, obtained 60 days after TCRalphabeta/CD19-depleted stem cell transplant. The receptors stem from a female patient between 2 and 15 years old who had a stem cell transplant for congenital amegakaryocytic thrombocytopenia, so the T cells may come from the graft donor. CDR3s include the opening cysteine and the closing phenylalanine or tryptophan. D genes are given only for firm matches. Clone size is not always given. Where it is, it says once, few, many or a class for expanded clones.

-,TRBJ2-2,-,TRBV12-3/TRBV12-4,TGTGCCAGCAGTTTGCGGGGCCCGGGGGCCGGGGAGCTGTTTTTT,CASSLRGPGAGELFF
-,TRBJ2-7,many,TRBV5-1,TGCGCCAGCAGCTTGGTTTTTCGGACAGACACCTACGAGCAGTACTTC,CASSLVFRTDTYEQYF
-,TRBJ1-5,many,TRBV4-1,TGCGCCAGCAGCCCCCGGGACAACCTAGGGCATCAGCCCCAGCATTTT,CASSPRDNLGHQPQHF
TRBD2,TRBJ2-1,many,TRBV7-2,TGTGCCAGCAGCAACCCCGGACTAGCGGGGAGGGAGTTCTTC,CASSNPGLAGREFF
TRBD2,TRBJ2-1,many,TRBV7-8,TGTGCCAGCAGCACTTTGACTAGCGGGAAATTCCATGAGCAGTTCTTC,CASSTLTSGKFHEQFF
-,TRBJ2-2,many,TRBV7-9,TGTGCCAGCAGCCCGTATGGGGCCGGGGAGCTGTTTTTT,CASSPYGAGELFF
TRBD1,TRBJ2-7,-,TRBV6-2/TRBV6-3,TGTGCCAGCAGCTGGGACAGGGGGGACTACGAGCAGTACTTC,CASSWDRGDYEQYF
-,TRBJ2-3,many,TRBV7-7,TGTGCCAGCAGCTTCCAAGCGTTCACAGATACGCAGTATTTT,CASSFQAFTDTQYF
TRBD2,TRBJ2-6,few,TRBV18,TGTGCCAGCTCACCACAGCAGGGAGGGGCCTCTGGGGCCAACGTCCTGACTTTC,CASSPQQGGASGANVLTF
-,TRBJ2-6,many,TRBV5-1,TGCGCCAGCAGCTCCCCAACACCTCTCACGGTATCTGGGGCCAACGTCCTGACTTTC,CASSSPTPLTVSGANVLTF
-,TRBJ2-2,many,TRBV5-1,TGCGCCAGCAGCCGAGACTCACACACCGGGGAGCTGTTTTTT,CASSRDSHTGELFF
-,TRBJ2-2,many,TRBV9,TGTGCCAGCAGCGTAGTGTCGAACACCGGGGAGCTGTTTTTT,CASSVVSNTGELFF
-,TRBJ2-7,many,TRBV2,TGTGCCAGCAGAGACCCCGGCACAATGTTGGAGCAGTACTTC,CASRDPGTMLEQYF
TRBD2,TRBJ2-5,-,TRBV20-1,TGCTGTGCTCCTTATTTACTAGCGGGAGAGGGAGAGACCCAGTACTTC,CCAPYLLAGEGETQYF
-,TRBJ2-2,-,TRBV5-6,TGTGCCAGCAGCTTCTCGGAGGGGACCGACACCGGGGAGCTGTTTTTT,CASSFSEGTDTGELFF
TRBD1,TRBJ2-2,many,TRBV10-3,TGTGCCATGGGACAGGGGGACACCGGGGAGCTGTTTTTT,CAMGQGDTGELFF
TRBD1,TRBJ2-6,medium-sized,TRBV5-1,TGCGCCAGCAGCTTCCGGGACAGCTCTGGGGCCAACGTCCTGACTTTC,CASSFRDSSGANVLTF
-,TRBJ2-7,-,TRBV4-2,TGTGCCAGCAGCCCTGGACACCTCTGCTACGAGCAGTACTTC,CASSPGHLCYEQYF
TRBD1,TRBJ2-4,many,TRBV5-1,TGCGCCAGCAGCTTAGGACAGGGGAACATTCAGTACTTC,CASSLGQGNIQYF
TRBD1,TRBJ2-1,many,TRBV6-5,TGTGCCAGCAGTTCGCCGGGGACAGGGGGGTACAATGAGCAGTTCTTC,CASSSPGTGGYNEQFF
TRBD2,TRBJ2-3,many,TRBV12-3/TRBV12-4,TGTGCCAGCAGTCCCCAGGCTAGCGGGTCGGGGGATACGCAGTATTTT,CASSPQASGSGDTQYF
-,TRBJ2-1,many,TRBV29-1,TGCAGCGACGCCCTATCCGGAGAGGAGCAGTTCTTC,CSDALSGEEQFF
-,TRBJ1-2,few,TRBV20-1,TGCAGTGCTAGTCAGGCAAACTATGGCTACACCTTC,CSASQANYGYTF
TRBD2,TRBJ2-1,many,TRBV7-2,TGTGCCAGCAGCCGAAGGGCGGGAGTGGGTCCTGAGCAGTTCTTC,CASSRRAGVGPEQFF
TRBD1,TRBJ1-1,many,TRBV5-1,TGCGCCAGCAGTTGGACCGACAGGGCGAACACTGAAGCTTTCTTT,CASSWTDRANTEAFF
-,TRBJ2-5,many,TRBV20-1,TGCAGTGCTAGGCCGGGCCACGAAGAGACCCAGTACTTC,CSARPGHEETQYF
-,TRBJ1-5,many,TRBV18,TGTGCCAGCTCACCACGGCAAGGGGGTCAGCCCCAGCATTTT,CASSPRQGGQPQHF
TRBD2,TRBJ2-1,many,TRBV11-2,TGTGCCAGCAGCTTACGGGGACTAGCGGGACATAACAATGAGCAGTTCTTC,CASSLRGLAGHNNEQFF
-,TRBJ2-1,many,TRBV5-1,TGCGCCAGCAGCCGCACCCATGAGCAGTTCTTC,CASSRTHEQFF
TRBD2,TRBJ2-1,few,TRBV30,TGTGCCTGGAGCGGGAGCGGGAGCTCCTACAATGAGCAGTTCTTC,CAWSGSGSSYNEQFF
TRBD2,TRBJ2-1,many,TRBV20-1,TGCAGTGCTCTGACTAGCGGGAGGGCCGGTGAGCAGTTCTTC,CSALTSGRAGEQFF
-,TRBJ2-3,few,TRBV4-2,TGTGCCAGCAGCCAAGTAGGGAGCACAGATACGCAGTATTTT,CASSQVGSTDTQYF